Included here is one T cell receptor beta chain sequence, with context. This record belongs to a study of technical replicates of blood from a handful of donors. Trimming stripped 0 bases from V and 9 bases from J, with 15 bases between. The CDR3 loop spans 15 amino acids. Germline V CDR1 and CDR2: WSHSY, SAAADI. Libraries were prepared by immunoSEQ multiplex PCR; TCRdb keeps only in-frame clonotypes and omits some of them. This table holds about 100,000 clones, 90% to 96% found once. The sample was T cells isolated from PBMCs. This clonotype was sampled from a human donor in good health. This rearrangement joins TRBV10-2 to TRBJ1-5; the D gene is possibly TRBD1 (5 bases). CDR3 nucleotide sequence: TGCGCCAGCAGTGAGTCGAGCGCAGGGCAGGGGCCCCAGCATTTT. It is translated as CASSESSAGQGPQHF.